This is a list of T cell receptor beta chains from one sample in a study of blood T cells in healthy people across ages. TCRdb used MiXCR to reprocess the 5' RACE reads, holding one entry per CDR3 protein. This table has approximately 730,000 distinct CDR3 sequences, 53% appearing once. The sequenced sample consisted of blood. Receptor source: an older man in good health. The CDR3 runs from the conserved cysteine through the conserved F or W. Each record gives: J gene, D gene, V gene, clone size, CDR3 protein, CDR3 DNA. A D gene is named only where the DNA matches it firmly. Clone size is stated in some rows and not others, as once, few, many or a class when expanded.

j_call: TRBJ1-5; d_call: .; v_call: TRBV7-9; clone_size: many; cdr3_aa: CASSPQGSGNQPQHF; cdr3_nt: TGTGCCAGCAGCCCACAGGGCTCGGGCAATCAGCCCCAGCATTTT
j_call: TRBJ2-5; d_call: .; v_call: TRBV4-1; clone_size: few; cdr3_aa: CASSLTGRGEDQYF; cdr3_nt: TGCGCCAGCAGTCTGACAGGGAGGGGAGAGGACCAGTACTTC
j_call: TRBJ2-7; d_call: TRBD2; v_call: TRBV6-5; clone_size: .; cdr3_aa: CASSSLAGVKVYNGEQYF; cdr3_nt: TGTGCCAGCAGTTCCCTAGCGGGAGTGAAAGTCTATAACGGCGAGCAGTACTTC
j_call: TRBJ2-1; d_call: .; v_call: TRBV6-5; clone_size: .; cdr3_aa: CASSRTTGPYNEQFF; cdr3_nt: TGTGCCAGCAGTCGCACGACAGGCCCCTACAATGAGCAGTTCTTC
j_call: TRBJ2-1; d_call: TRBD2; v_call: TRBV10-3; clone_size: once; cdr3_aa: CAISETSGSRNEQFF; cdr3_nt: TGTGCCATCAGTGAGACTAGCGGGAGTAGGAATGAGCAGTTCTTC
j_call: TRBJ2-7; d_call: .; v_call: TRBV11-2; clone_size: .; cdr3_aa: CASSFGSVYNEQYF; cdr3_nt: TGTGCCAGCAGCTTCGGTTCTGTCTACAATGAGCAGTACTTC
j_call: TRBJ2-1; d_call: .; v_call: TRBV12-3/TRBV12-4; clone_size: .; cdr3_aa: CARVAGSSDEQFF; cdr3_nt: TGTGCCCGCGTAGCCGGGAGTAGCGATGAGCAGTTCTTT
j_call: TRBJ2-1; d_call: .; v_call: TRBV11-3; clone_size: once; cdr3_aa: CACSTGLNYNEQFF; cdr3_nt: TGTGCCTGCAGCACCGGACTGAACTACAATGAGCAGTTCTTC
j_call: TRBJ2-3; d_call: .; v_call: TRBV27; clone_size: .; cdr3_aa: CASSSPPRGELVDTQYF; cdr3_nt: TGTGCCAGCAGTTCCCCCCCAAGGGGGGAATTGGTAGATACGCAGTATTTT
j_call: TRBJ1-1; d_call: .; v_call: TRBV7-2; clone_size: .; cdr3_aa: CASSLSGAPGNTEAFF; cdr3_nt: TGTGCCAGCAGCTTATCGGGGGCCCCTGGGAACACTGAAGCTTTCTTT
j_call: TRBJ2-1; d_call: .; v_call: TRBV29-1; clone_size: .; cdr3_aa: CSVVAQMGNGQFF; cdr3_nt: TGCAGCGTTGTCGCGCAAATGGGTAATGGGCAGTTCTTC
j_call: TRBJ1-6; d_call: .; v_call: TRBV12-3/TRBV12-4; clone_size: .; cdr3_aa: CASSLLQVSPLHF; cdr3_nt: TGTGCCAGCAGTTTATTACAGGTTTCACCCCTCCACTTT
j_call: TRBJ2-1; d_call: .; v_call: TRBV2; clone_size: .; cdr3_aa: CASNAQFF; cdr3_nt: TGTGCCAGCAATGCACAGTTCTTC
j_call: TRBJ2-7; d_call: .; v_call: TRBV4-2; clone_size: many; cdr3_aa: CASSQDDLAEQYF; cdr3_nt: TGTGCCAGCAGCCAAGACGACCTGGCGGAGCAGTACTTC
j_call: TRBJ1-2; d_call: .; v_call: TRBV28; clone_size: .; cdr3_aa: CASRGDDYGYTF; cdr3_nt: TGTGCCAGCCGGGGAGATGACTATGGCTACACCTTC